These 28 T cell receptor beta chains came from one sample sequenced in a study of cytomegalovirus exposure and HLA in healthy donors. PCR employed 60 Vbeta and 13 Jbeta primers. Libraries were prepared by immunoSEQ multiplex PCR; TCRdb keeps only in-frame clonotypes and omits some of them. This listing includes 65,000 to 90,000 clones. The sequencing input was PBMCs. Receptors originate from a man aged 35-49 years in good health and CMV-seronegative.

V gene TRBV2 combines with J gene TRBJ1-6, with a possible D match to TRBD1 (6 bases). The germline CDR1 and CDR2 sequences are SNHLY and FYNNEI. This CDR3 spans 13 amino acids. Trimming stripped 5 bases from V and 9 bases from J, with 11 bases between. The CDR3 bases are TGTGCCAGCAGTTCAGGGGAGCCTTCACCCCTCCACTTT. Its protein is CASSSGEPSPLHF.

The gene calls are TRBV28 and TRBJ2-1, with D possibly TRBD1 on 6 matching bases. The V end was cut by 2 bases, the J end by 0 bases, with 14 bases between. Germline values: CDR1 MDHEN, CDR2 SYDVKM. CDR3 length: 17 residues. The CDR3 bases are TGTGCCAGCAGTTTAGGGGCAGGGGATTACTCCTACAATGAGCAGTTCTTC. It encodes CASSLGAGDYSYNEQFF.

The chain combines TRBV13 with TRBJ2-7, with a possible D match to TRBD2 (6 bases). Germline CDR1 reads PRHDT; CDR2 reads FYEKMQ (reference sequence). Trimming removed 5 bases from V and 2 bases from J, with 13 bases in between. The CDR3 contains 14 residues. CDR3 DNA sequence: TGTGCCAGCAGCCTCGGGGACTCCACCTACGAGCAGTACTTC. This encodes CASSLGDSTYEQYF.

The rearrangement joins TRBV5-6 to TRBJ2-7; TRBD1 is a possible D gene (6 bases). The V end was cut by 4 bases, the J end by 3 bases, with 20 bases between. CDR3 length equals 16 residues. Germline V CDR1 and CDR2: SGHDT, YYEEEE. CDR3 protein: CASSTTGQQGGYEQYF. The DNA of the CDR3 is TGTGCCAGCAGCACCACGGGACAACAAGGCGGCTACGAGCAGTACTTC.

The V call is TRBV5-1, the J call TRBJ1-3; 12 bases map to TRBD1. With V trimmed by 4 bases and J by 11 bases, 10 bases remained unmatched. This CDR3 is 15 amino acids long. Germline lookup yields CDR1 SGHRS and CDR2 YFSETQ. In DNA, the CDR3 is TGCGCCAGCAGCCCGGAGGGACAGGGGGCTGGGGCCATATATTTT. Its protein is CASSPEGQGAGAIYF.

The chain employs TRBV7-6 and TRBJ1-1, with D perhaps TRBD1 (6 bases). The germline V gene has CDR1 SGHVS and CDR2 FNYEAQ. Trimming took 5 bases from V and 1 from J, leaving 8 bases between them. There are 13 residues in the CDR3. CDR3 protein: CASSRQENTEAFF. The CDR3 nucleotides are TGTGCCAGCAGCCGACAGGAGAACACTGAAGCTTTCTTT.

Worth noting for this clone: This sample includes further DNA sequences coding for the same CDR3. The rearrangement uses TRBV6-1 and TRBJ1-5; D perhaps matches TRBD1 (6 bases). The CDR3 is 15 residues long. Trimming took 0 bases from V and 2 from J, leaving 8 bases between them. The germline V gene has CDR1 MNHNS and CDR2 SASEGT. CDR3 nucleotide sequence: TGTGCCAGCAGTGAAGCGGGGGGGCGCAATCAGCCCCAGCATTTT. Its translation is CASSEAGGRNQPQHF.

The chain recombines TRBV6-7 with TRBJ2-7; D perhaps matches TRBD2 (6 bases). TRBV6-7 is filed as an ORF, its function uncertain. CDR3 size: 13 residues. Between the trimmed V and J ends, which lost 9 bases and 0 bases, there was a span of 12 bases. The CDR3 DNA reads TGTGCCAGGGGGGAGGATAGCTCCTACGAGCAGTACTTC. Protein sequence: CARGEDSSYEQYF.

The genes are TRBV6-4 and TRBJ2-1; 12 positions match TRBD2. V shed 6 bases, J shed 9 bases, and the junction held 12 bases outside the gene matches. CDR3 length: 16 residues. Germline values: CDR1 MRHNA, CDR2 SNTAGT. The CDR3 region has the DNA TGTGCCAGCAGGACCAGACTAGCGGGGGCGGTGCGTGAGCAGTTCTTC. It codes for CASRTRLAGAVREQFF.

In DNA form, the CDR3 reads TGTGCCTGGAGTGACGAGCGGGGGGGAACTAGCACAGATACGCAGTATTTT. Amino acid sequence: CAWSDERGGTSTDTQYF. The rearrangement joins TRBV30 to TRBJ2-3, with TRBD2 matching over 10 bases. Germline lookup yields CDR1 GTSNPN and CDR2 SVGIG (reference sequence). Trimming cost V 1 base and J 0 bases; bases outside gene matches: 7. The CDR3 loop spans 17 amino acids.

The chain recombines TRBV5-8 with TRBJ2-2, with D possibly TRBD1 on 6 matching bases. Germline values: CDR1 SGHTS, CDR2 YDEGEE. V shed 1 base and J shed 2 bases, with 12 bases lying between them. The CDR3 spans 16 residues. CDR3: CASSLPRDTNTGELFF. The CDR3 DNA reads as TGTGCCAGCAGCTTGCCCCGGGACACTAACACCGGGGAGCTGTTTTTT.

The gene calls are TRBV29-1 and TRBJ2-5; 10 bases agree with TRBD2. The germline V gene has CDR1 SQVTM and CDR2 ANQGSEA. Losses at the gene ends were 3 bases for V and 2 bases for J; bases not matched to a gene: 6. CDR3 length: 15 residues. The CDR3 protein is CSVDRLAGSQETQYF. In DNA form, the CDR3 reads TGCAGCGTTGACCGACTAGCGGGTTCTCAAGAGACCCAGTACTTC.

This chain joins TRBV11-2 and TRBJ2-3, with 7 bases that match TRBD2. From germline, CDR1 is SGHAT and CDR2 FQNNGV. V trimming: 5 bases; J trimming: 1 base; junction bases outside the gene matches: 9. CDR3 length: 16 residues. DNA of the CDR3: TGTGCCAGCAGCGTCGCACCGGGGGGAGGCACAGATACGCAGTATTTT. Protein: CASSVAPGGGTDTQYF.

This rearrangement joins TRBV19 to TRBJ1-4; the match to TRBD1 covers 9 bases. Germline values: CDR1 LNHDA, CDR2 SQIVND (reference sequence). CDR3 length: 17 amino acids. The trim removed 3 bases at V and 3 bases at J, leaving 8 bases unmatched. In nucleotides, the CDR3 is TGTGCCAGTAGTATTGTGACAGGGGGTCGATCTAATGAAAAACTGTTTTTT. This codes for CASSIVTGGRSNEKLFF.

V gene TRBV7-9 combines with J gene TRBJ1-5; no clear D gene. The germline CDR1 and CDR2 sequences are SEHNR and FQNEAQ (reference sequence). Trimming stripped 3 bases from V and 3 bases from J, with 9 bases between. CDR3 length: 14 residues. The DNA for the CDR3 is TGTGCCAGCAGCTTGGTAGACACCAATCAGCCCCAGCATTTT. Translated: CASSLVDTNQPQHF.

The chain couples TRBV11-2 to TRBJ1-1, with a tentative D call TRBD1 (6 bases). V lost 1 base, J lost 6 bases, and 15 bases lay in between. Looked up from germline, CDR1 is SGHAT and CDR2 is FQNNGV. There are 15 residues in the CDR3. DNA of the CDR3: TGTGCCAGCAGCTTAGGCCGGGGGGCGGTCGCTGAAGCTTTCTTT. Amino acids: CASSLGRGAVAEAFF. Drawing the rest from reference TRBV11-2 and TRBJ1-1, the complete variable domain is EAGVAQSPRYKIIEKRQSVAFWCNPISGHATLYWYQQILGQGPKLLIQFQNNGVVDDSQLPKDRFSAERLKGVDSTLKIQPAKLEDSAVYLCASSLGRGAVAEAFFGQGTRLTVV.

The chain couples TRBV5-4 to TRBJ2-3; 8 positions match TRBD1. Germline V CDR1 and CDR2: SGHNT, YYREEE (reference sequence). Trimming at V came to 5 bases and at J to 3 bases, leaving 8 bases not matched to a gene. The CDR3 sequence is 15 residues long. The DNA of the CDR3 is TGTGCCAGCAGGCCCCAGGGGGCGAGGACAGATACGCAGTATTTT. Its protein product is CASRPQGARTDTQYF.

The chain joins TRBV7-6 to TRBJ2-2; 9 bases are a match to TRBD1. Germline V lookup: CDR1 SGHVS, CDR2 FNYEAQ. The CDR3 length is 14 residues. The V segment lost 5 bases and the J segment 6 bases; nucleotides outside the gene matches: 4. The chain's CDR3 is CASSKGTGPGELFF. The DNA of the CDR3 is TGTGCCAGCAGCAAAGGGACAGGGCCCGGGGAGCTGTTTTTT.

The chain links TRBV5-4 to TRBJ2-7; no clear D gene. V lost 2 bases, J lost 0 bases, and 12 bases lay in between. The V gene's germline CDR1 is SGHNT and CDR2 YYREEE (reference sequence). The CDR3 sequence is 15 residues long. This chain's CDR3 is CASSLPGQSSYEQYF. The CDR3, as DNA: TGTGCCAGCAGCTTACCGGGTCAGAGCTCCTACGAGCAGTACTTC.

Worth noting for this clone: Germline and junction disagree at one end, which may indicate a read error. V gene TRBV7-7 combines with J gene TRBJ2-1, with 7 bases matching TRBD2. This CDR3 has 13 amino acids. Germline V lookup: CDR1 SSHAT, CDR2 FNYEAQ (reference sequence). The CDR3: CASSSQAGNEQFF. The CDR3 DNA reads TGTGCTAGCAGCTCCCAAGCGGGAAATGAGCAGTTCTTC. The variable domain in full, completed from reference TRBV7-7 and TRBJ2-1, reads GAGVSQSPRYKVTKRGQDVTLRCDPISSHATLYWYQQALGQGPEFLTYFNYEAQPDKSGLPSDRFSAERPEGSISTLTIQRTEQRDSAMYRCASSSQAGNEQFFGPGTRLTVL.

This chain links TRBV15 with TRBJ2-1; 8 positions agree with TRBD2. The germline gives CDR1 LNHNV, CDR2 YYDKDF (reference sequence). There are 13 residues in the CDR3. The ends lost 5 bases at V and 6 bases at J; junction bases unmatched: 3. The CDR3 reads CATSGLAGNEQFF. CDR3 nucleotides: TGTGCCACCAGCGGACTAGCCGGCAATGAGCAGTTCTTC.

The chain is built from TRBV20-1 and TRBJ2-5; D unclear. The V end lost 0 bases, the J end lost 5 bases, and 4 bases lay between the germline ends. Germline V gives CDR1 DFQATT, CDR2 SNEGSKA (reference sequence). This CDR3 has 11 amino acids. CDR3 sequence: CSAREEETQYF. The CDR3 DNA follows: TGCAGTGCTAGAGAGGAGGAGACCCAGTACTTC.

In nucleotides, the CDR3 is TGTGCCTGGAGTGGAGGAGGGTATTGGTCACCCCTCCACTTT. This encodes CAWSGGGYWSPLHF. This rearrangement joins TRBV30 to TRBJ1-6; D not certain. Germline assignment: CDR1 GTSNPN and CDR2 SVGIG (reference sequence). The V and J ends lost 1 base and 10 bases respectively, with 14 bases between them. This CDR3 is built from 14 residues.

The chain uses TRBV5-1 and TRBJ2-7; 7 bases agree with TRBD1. Looked up from germline, CDR1 is SGHRS and CDR2 is YFSETQ. CDR3 length equals 14 residues. With V trimmed by 4 bases and J by 3 bases, 7 bases remained unmatched. In DNA, the CDR3 is TGCGCCAGCAGCCGACGGACAGGAAACTACGAGCAGTACTTC. It encodes CASSRRTGNYEQYF. Supplemented by reference TRBV5-1 and TRBJ2-7, the full variable domain reads KAGVTQTPRYLIKTRGQQVTLSCSPISGHRSVSWYQQTPGQGLQFLFEYFSETQRNKGNFPGRFSGRQFSNSRSEMNVSTLELGDSALYLCASSRRTGNYEQYFGPGTRLTVT.

CDR3 in amino acids: CAVEFRNTEAFF. In nucleotides, the CDR3 is TGTGCCGTGGAGTTCAGGAACACTGAAGCTTTCTTT. V usage is TRBV30 and J usage is TRBJ1-1; the D is unclear. The CDR3 contains 12 residues. V dropped 8 bases and J dropped 1 base, with 11 bases sitting between them. In germline, CDR1 is GTSNPN, CDR2 SVGIG (reference sequence).

This chain connects TRBV5-6 to TRBJ2-2; D might be TRBD1 (6 bases). Trimming removed 4 bases at V and 2 bases at J, with 12 bases between. This CDR3 has 15 residues. Germline CDR1 is SGHDT and CDR2 is YYEEEE. CDR3 in DNA: TGTGCCAGCAGCCGAGGACAGCGAAACACCGGGGAGCTGTTTTTT. Its protein is CASSRGQRNTGELFF.

The CDR3 loop is CASSVAQGAGYGYTF. CDR3 in DNA: TGTGCCAGCAGCGTAGCACAGGGGGCTGGCTATGGCTACACCTTC. The rearrangement links TRBV9 to TRBJ1-2, with 9 bases matching TRBD1. Germline assignment: CDR1 SGDLS and CDR2 YYNGEE. Trimming removed 0 bases from V and 4 bases from J; junction bases left unmatched: 4. This CDR3 region has 15 residues.

The chain recombines TRBV6-5 with TRBJ1-1; 9 bases match TRBD1. The V segment lost 7 bases and the J segment 3 bases; nucleotides outside the gene matches: 6. CDR1 is MNHEY and CDR2 is SVGAGI in the germline V gene. The CDR3 covers 14 residues. The CDR3 sequence is CASIPRDRDTEAFF. In nucleotides, the CDR3 is TGTGCCAGCATCCCGCGGGACAGGGACACTGAAGCTTTCTTT.